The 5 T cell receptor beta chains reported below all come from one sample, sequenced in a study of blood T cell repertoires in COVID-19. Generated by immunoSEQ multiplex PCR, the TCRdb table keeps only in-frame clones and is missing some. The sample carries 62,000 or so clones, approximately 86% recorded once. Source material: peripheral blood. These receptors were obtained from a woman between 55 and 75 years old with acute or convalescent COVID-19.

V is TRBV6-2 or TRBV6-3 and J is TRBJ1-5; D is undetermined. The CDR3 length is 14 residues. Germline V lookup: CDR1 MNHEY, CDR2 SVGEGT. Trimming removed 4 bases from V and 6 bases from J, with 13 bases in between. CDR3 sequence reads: CASSSPRLSQPQHF. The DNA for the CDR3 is TGTGCCAGCAGTTCCCCCCGTTTGAGTCAGCCCCAGCATTTT.

For the CDR3, the DNA is TGTGCCACCCGGACAGGGGGCGTCAAAAATGAAAAACTGTTTTTT. Translated: CATRTGGVKNEKLFF. V usage is TRBV6-5 and J usage is TRBJ1-4, with 11 positions matching TRBD1. The CDR3 loop spans 15 amino acids. Germline CDR1 reads MNHEY; CDR2 reads SVGAGI. The V segment lost 10 bases and the J segment 5 bases; nucleotides outside the gene matches: 9.

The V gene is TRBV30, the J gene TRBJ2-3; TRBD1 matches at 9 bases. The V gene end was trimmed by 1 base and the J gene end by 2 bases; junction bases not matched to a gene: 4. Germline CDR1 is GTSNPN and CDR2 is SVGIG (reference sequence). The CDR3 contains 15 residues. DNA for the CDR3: TGTGCCTGGAGTGCCGGGGACAGGGACACAGATACGCAGTATTTT. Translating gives CAWSAGDRDTDTQYF. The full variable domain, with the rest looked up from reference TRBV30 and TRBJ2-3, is SQTIHQWPATLVQPVGSPLSLECTVEGTSNPNLYWYRQAAGRGLQLLFYSVGIGQISSEVPQNLSASRPQDRQFILSSKKLLLSDSGFYLCAWSAGDRDTDTQYFGPGTRLTVL.

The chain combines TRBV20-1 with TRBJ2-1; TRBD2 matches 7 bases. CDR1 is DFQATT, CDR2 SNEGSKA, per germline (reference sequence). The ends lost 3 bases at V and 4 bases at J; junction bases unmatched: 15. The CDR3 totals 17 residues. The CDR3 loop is CSASAWGGEWRYNEQFF. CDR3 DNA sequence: TGCAGTGCTAGTGCGTGGGGGGGGGAATGGAGGTACAATGAGCAGTTCTTC.

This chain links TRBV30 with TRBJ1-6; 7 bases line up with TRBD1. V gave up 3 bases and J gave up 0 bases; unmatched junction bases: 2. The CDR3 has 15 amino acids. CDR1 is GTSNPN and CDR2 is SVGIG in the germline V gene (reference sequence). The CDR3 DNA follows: TGTGCCTGGAGACAGGGGAGCTCCTATAATTCACCCCTCCACTTT. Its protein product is CAWRQGSSYNSPLHF.